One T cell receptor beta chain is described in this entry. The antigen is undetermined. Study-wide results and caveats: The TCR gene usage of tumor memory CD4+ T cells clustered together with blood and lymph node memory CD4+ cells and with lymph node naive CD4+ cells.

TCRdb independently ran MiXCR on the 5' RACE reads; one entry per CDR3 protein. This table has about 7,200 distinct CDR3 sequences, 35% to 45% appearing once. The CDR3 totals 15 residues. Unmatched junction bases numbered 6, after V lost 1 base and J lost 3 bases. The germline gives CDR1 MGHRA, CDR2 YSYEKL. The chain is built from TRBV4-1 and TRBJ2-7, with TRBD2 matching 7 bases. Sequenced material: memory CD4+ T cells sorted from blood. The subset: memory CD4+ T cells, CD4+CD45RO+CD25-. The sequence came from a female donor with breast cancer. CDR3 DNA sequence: TGCGCCAGCAGCCAAGCCCTAGCGGAGGTCTACGAGCAGTACTTC. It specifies CASSQALAEVYEQYF.